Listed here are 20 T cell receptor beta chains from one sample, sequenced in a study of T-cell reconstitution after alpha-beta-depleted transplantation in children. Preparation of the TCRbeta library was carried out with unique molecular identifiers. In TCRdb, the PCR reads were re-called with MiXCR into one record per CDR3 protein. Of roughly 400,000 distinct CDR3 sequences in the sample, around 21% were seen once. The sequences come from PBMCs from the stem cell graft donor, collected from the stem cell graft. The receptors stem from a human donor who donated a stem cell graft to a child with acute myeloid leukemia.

CDR3 amino acids: CASSIGARNEQFF. DNA for the CDR3: TGTGCCAGCAGCATAGGGGCGCGGAATGAGCAGTTCTTC. The V call is TRBV11-2, the J call TRBJ2-1, with D possibly being TRBD1 (5 bases). CDR3 size: 13 residues. V lost 5 bases, J lost 7 bases, and 12 bases lay in between. Germline V gene sequence: CDR1 SGHAT, CDR2 FQNNGV.

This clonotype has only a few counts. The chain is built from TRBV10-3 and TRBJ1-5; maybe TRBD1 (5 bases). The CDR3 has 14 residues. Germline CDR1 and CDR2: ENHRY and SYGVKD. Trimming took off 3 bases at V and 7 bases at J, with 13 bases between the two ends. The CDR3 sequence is CAISEQAQRQPQHF. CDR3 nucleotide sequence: TGTGCCATCAGTGAACAGGCCCAGCGCCAGCCCCAGCATTTT.

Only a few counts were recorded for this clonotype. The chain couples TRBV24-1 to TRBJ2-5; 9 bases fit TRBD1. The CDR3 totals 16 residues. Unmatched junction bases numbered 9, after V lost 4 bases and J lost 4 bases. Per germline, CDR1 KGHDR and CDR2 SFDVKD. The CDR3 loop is CATSDATGGVGETQYF. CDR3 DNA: TGTGCCACCAGTGACGCAACAGGGGGCGTAGGAGAGACCCAGTACTTC.

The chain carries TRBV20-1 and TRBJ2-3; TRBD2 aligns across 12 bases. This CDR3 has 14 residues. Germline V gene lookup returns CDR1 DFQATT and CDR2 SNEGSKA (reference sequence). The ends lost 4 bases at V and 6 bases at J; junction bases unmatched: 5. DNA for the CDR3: TGCAGTGCTAACCTAGCGGGAGGGAGGGATACGCAGTATTTT. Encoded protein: CSANLAGGRDTQYF.

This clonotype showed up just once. The CDR3 reads CASGQNQETQYF. The CDR3 DNA reads as TGTGCTAGTGGTCAAAACCAAGAGACCCAGTACTTC. The chain combines TRBV12-5 with TRBJ2-5; D remains unclear. CDR3 length equals 12 residues. The germline V and J ends were trimmed by 5 bases and 0 bases, with 4 bases remaining between them. The germline CDR1 and CDR2 sequences are LGHNT and FRNRAP.

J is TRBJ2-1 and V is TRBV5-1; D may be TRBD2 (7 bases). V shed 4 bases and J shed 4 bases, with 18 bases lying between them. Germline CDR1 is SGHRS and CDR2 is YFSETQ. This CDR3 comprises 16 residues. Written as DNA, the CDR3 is TGCGCCAGCAGCCCCTCCGGGGGGCGACAATACAATGAGCAGTTCTTC. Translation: CASSPSGGRQYNEQFF.

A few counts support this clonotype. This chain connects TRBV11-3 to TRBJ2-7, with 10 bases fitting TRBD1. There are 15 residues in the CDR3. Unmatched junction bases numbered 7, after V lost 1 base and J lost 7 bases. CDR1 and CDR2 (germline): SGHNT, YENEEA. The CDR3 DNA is TGTGCCAGCAGCTTAGGAGACAGGGGGCGAAGTGAGCAGTACTTC. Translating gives CASSLGDRGRSEQYF. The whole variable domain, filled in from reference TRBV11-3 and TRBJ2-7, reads EAGVVQSPRYKIIEKKQPVAFWCNPISGHNTLYWYLQNLGQGPELLIRYENEEAVDDSQLPKDRFSAERLKGVDSTLKIQPAELGDSAVYLCASSLGDRGRSEQYFGPGTRLTVT.

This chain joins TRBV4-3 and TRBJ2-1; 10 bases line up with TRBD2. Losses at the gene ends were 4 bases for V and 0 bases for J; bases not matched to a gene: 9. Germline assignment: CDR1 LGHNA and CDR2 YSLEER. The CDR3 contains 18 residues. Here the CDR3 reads CASSPGGLAEFSYNEQFF. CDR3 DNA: TGCGCCAGCAGCCCCGGCGGACTAGCGGAATTCTCCTACAATGAGCAGTTCTTC.

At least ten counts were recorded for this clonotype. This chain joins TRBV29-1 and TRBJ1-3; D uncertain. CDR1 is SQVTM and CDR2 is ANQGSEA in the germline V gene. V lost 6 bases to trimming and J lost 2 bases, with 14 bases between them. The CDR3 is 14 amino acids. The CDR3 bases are TGCAGCGTCGAGGGCCATTCTCCTGGAAACACCATATATTTT. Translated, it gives CSVEGHSPGNTIYF.

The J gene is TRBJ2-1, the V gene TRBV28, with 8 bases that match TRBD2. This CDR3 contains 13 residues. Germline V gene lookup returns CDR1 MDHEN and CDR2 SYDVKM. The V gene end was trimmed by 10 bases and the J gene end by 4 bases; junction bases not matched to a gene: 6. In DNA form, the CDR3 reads TGTGCCACACGGGGACTAGAGTACAATGAGCAGTTCTTC. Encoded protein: CATRGLEYNEQFF.

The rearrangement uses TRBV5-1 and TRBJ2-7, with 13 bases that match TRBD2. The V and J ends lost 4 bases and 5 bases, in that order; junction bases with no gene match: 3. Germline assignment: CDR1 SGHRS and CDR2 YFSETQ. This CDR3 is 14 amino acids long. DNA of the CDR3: TGCGCCAGCAGCCAACTAGCGGGAGGGAACGAGCAGTACTTC. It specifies CASSQLAGGNEQYF.

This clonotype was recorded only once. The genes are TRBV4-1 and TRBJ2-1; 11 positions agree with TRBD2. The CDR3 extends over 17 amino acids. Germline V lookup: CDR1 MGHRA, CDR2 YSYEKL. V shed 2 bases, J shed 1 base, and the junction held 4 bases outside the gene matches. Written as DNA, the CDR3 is TGCGCCAGCAGCCAAACTAGCGGGAGATGGTCCTACAATGAGCAGTTCTTC. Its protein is CASSQTSGRWSYNEQFF.

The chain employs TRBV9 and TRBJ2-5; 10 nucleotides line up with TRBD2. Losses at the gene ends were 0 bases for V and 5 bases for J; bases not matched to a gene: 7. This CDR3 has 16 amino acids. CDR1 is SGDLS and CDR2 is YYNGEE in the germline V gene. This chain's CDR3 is CASSVAGTSAGETQYF. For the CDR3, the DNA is TGTGCCAGCAGCGTAGCCGGGACTAGCGCGGGGGAGACCCAGTACTTC.

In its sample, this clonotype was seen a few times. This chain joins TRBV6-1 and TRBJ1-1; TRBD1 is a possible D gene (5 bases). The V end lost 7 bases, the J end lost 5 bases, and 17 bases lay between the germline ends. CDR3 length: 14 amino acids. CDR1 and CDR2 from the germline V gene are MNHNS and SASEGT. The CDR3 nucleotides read TGTGCCAGCAATAAAGCCGGGACGGGAACTGAAGCTTTCTTT. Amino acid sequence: CASNKAGTGTEAFF.

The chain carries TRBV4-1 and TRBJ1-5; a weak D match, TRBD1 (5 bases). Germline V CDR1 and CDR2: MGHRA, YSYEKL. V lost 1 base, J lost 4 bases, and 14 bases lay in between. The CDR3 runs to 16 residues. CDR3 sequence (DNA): TGCGCCAGCAGCCAAGTCCTGACAGACCTAAATCAGCCCCAGCATTTT. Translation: CASSQVLTDLNQPQHF.

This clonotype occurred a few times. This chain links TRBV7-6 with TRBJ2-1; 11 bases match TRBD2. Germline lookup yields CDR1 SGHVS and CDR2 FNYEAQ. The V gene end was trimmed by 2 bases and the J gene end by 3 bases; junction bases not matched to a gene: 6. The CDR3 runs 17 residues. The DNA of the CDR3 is TGTGCCAGCAGCTTACGCCCCACTAGCGGGGGCTACAATGAGCAGTTCTTC. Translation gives CASSLRPTSGGYNEQFF.

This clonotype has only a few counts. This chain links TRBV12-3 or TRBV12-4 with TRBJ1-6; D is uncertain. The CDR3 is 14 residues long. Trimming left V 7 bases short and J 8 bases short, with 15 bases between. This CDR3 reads CASTSGRKDSPLHF. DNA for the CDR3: TGTGCCAGCACCTCGGGGAGAAAGGATTCACCCCTCCACTTT.

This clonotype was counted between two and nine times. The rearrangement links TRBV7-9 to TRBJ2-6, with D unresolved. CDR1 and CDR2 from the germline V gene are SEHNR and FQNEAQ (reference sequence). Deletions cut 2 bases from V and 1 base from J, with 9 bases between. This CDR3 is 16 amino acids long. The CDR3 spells CASSLLARSGANVLTF. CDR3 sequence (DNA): TGTGCCAGCAGCTTACTTGCCAGGTCTGGGGCCAACGTCCTGACTTTC.

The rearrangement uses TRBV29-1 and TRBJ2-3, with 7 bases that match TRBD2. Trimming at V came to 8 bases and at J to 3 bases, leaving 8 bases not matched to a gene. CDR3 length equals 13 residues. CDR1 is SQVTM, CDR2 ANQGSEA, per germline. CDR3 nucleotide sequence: TGCAGCTTCTCCCGGCGGGGGACAGATACGCAGTATTTT. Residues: CSFSRRGTDTQYF.

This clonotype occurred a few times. The CDR3 here is CASLSSGTGLTQPQHF. CDR3 DNA sequence: TGTGCCAGCCTCTCAAGCGGGACAGGGTTAACTCAGCCCCAGCATTTT. This rearrangement joins TRBV12-3 or TRBV12-4 to TRBJ1-5, with TRBD1 identical over 9 bases. The length of the CDR3 is 16 residues. The V and J ends lost 8 bases and 6 bases, in that order; junction bases with no gene match: 14.